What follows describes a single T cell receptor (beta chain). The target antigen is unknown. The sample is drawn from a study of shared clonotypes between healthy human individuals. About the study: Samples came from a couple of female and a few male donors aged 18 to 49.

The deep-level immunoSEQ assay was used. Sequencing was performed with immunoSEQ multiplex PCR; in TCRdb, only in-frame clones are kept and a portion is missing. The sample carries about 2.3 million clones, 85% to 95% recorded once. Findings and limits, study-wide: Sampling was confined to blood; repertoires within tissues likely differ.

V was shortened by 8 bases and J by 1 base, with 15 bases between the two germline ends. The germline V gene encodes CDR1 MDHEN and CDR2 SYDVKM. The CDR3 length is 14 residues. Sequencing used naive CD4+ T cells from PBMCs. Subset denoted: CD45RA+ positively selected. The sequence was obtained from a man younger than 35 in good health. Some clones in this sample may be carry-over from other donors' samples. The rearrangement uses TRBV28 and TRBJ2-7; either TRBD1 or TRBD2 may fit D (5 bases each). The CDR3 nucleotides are TGTGCCAGCGCTCGGGGCCCGGGGTCCTACGAGCAGTACTTC. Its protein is CASARGPGSYEQYF. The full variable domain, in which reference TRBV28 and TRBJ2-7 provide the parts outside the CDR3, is DVKVTQSSRYLVKRTGEKVFLECVQDMDHENMFWYRQDPGLGLRLIYFSYDVKMKEKGDIPEGYSVSREKKERFSLILESASTNQTSMYLCASARGPGSYEQYFGPGTRLTVT.